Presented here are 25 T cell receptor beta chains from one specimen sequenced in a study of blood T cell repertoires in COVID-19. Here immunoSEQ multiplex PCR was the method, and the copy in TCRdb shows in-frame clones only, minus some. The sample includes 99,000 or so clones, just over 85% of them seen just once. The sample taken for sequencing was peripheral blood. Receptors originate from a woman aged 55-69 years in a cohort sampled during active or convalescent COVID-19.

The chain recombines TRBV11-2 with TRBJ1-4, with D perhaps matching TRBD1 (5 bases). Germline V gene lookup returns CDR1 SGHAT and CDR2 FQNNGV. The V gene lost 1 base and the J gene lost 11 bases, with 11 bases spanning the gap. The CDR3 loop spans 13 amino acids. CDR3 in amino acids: CASSLVDRGKLFF. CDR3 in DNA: TGTGCCAGCAGCTTAGTGGACCGGGGGAAACTGTTTTTT.

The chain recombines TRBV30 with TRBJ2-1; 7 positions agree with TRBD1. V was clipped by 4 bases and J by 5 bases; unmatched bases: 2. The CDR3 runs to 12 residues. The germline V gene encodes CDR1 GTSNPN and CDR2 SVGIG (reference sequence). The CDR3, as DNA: TGTGCCTGGATGGGACAGAACAATGAGCAGTTCTTC. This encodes CAWMGQNNEQFF.

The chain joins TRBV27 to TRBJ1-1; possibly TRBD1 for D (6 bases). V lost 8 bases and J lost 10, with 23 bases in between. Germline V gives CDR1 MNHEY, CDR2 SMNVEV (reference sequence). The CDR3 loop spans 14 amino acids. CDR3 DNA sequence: TGTGCCAGCGGATGGGGGCTGGGCCCAGGAGTAGCTTTCTTT. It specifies CASGWGLGPGVAFF.

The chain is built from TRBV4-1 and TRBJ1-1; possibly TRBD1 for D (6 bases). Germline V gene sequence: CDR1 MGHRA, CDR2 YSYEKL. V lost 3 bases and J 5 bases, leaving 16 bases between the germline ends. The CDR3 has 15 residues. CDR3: CASSQTRQVRTEAFF. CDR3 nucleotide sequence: TGCGCCAGCAGCCAGACCCGACAGGTTAGGACTGAAGCTTTCTTT.

The CDR3 sequence is CASSQDGGTSGRPHSRWDTQYF. CDR3 bases: TGTGCCAGCAGCCAAGATGGGGGGACTAGCGGGAGGCCACATTCTCGATGGGATACGCAGTATTTT. The chain employs TRBV3-1 (or the pseudogene TRBV3-2) and TRBJ2-3; the match to TRBD2 covers 15 bases. CDR3 size: 22 residues. Germline V gene data show CDR1 as LGHDT and CDR2 as YNNKEL (reference sequence). Losses at the gene ends were 0 bases for V and 6 bases for J; bases not matched to a gene: 19.

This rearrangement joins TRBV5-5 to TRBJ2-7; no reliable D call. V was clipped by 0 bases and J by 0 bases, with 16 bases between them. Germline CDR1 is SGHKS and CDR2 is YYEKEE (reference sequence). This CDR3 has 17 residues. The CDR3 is CASSLVASVYSSYEQYF. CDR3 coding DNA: TGTGCCAGCAGCTTGGTGGCATCGGTGTACAGCTCCTACGAGCAGTACTTC. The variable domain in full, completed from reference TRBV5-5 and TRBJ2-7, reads DAGVTQSPTHLIKTRGQQVTLRCSPISGHKSVSWYQQVLGQGPQFIFQYYEKEERGRGNFPDRFSARQFPNYSSELNVNALLLGDSALYLCASSLVASVYSSYEQYFGPGTRLTVT.

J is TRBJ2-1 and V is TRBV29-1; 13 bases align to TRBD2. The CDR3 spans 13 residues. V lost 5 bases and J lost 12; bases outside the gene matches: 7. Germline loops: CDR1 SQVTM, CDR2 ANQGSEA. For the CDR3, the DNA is TGCAGCGTTCGAGGGACTAGCGGGATGGGGCAGTTCTTC. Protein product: CSVRGTSGMGQFF.

In DNA, the CDR3 is TGTGCCAGCAGTTTTCCCAGGGGGCTATACAATCAGCCCCAGCATTTT. Amino acids: CASSFPRGLYNQPQHF. The V and J genes are TRBV28 and TRBJ1-5; 8 nucleotides align to TRBD1. This CDR3 has 16 residues. The germline gives CDR1 MDHEN, CDR2 SYDVKM. V lost 3 bases, J lost 3 bases, and 7 bases stayed unmatched.

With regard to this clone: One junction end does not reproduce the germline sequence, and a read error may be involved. The CDR3: CATSGDLGSYGYTF. The DNA for the CDR3 is TGTGCCACCAGCGGAGACCTAGGAAGCTATGGCTACACCTTC. The V call is TRBV15, the J call TRBJ1-2; D gene unclear. There are 14 residues in the CDR3. The germline gives CDR1 LNHNV, CDR2 YYDKDF (reference sequence).

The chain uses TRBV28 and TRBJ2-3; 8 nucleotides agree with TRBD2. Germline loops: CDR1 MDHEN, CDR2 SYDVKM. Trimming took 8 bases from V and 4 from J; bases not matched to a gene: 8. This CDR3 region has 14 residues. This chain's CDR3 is CASSPGLASDTQYF. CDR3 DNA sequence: TGTGCCAGCTCCCCTGGACTAGCTTCAGATACGCAGTATTTT.

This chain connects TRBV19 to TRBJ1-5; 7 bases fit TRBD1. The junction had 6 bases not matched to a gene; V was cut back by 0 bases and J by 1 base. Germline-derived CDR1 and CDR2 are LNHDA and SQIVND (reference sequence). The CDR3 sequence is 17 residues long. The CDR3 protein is CASSIDQGVGSNQPQHF. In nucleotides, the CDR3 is TGTGCCAGTAGTATAGACCAGGGGGTAGGGAGCAATCAGCCCCAGCATTTT.

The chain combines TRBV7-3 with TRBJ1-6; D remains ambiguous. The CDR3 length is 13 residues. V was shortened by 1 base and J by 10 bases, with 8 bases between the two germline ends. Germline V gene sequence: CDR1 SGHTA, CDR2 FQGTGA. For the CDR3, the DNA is TGTGCCAGCAGCTTAAGGGTCAGGTCACCCCTCCACTTT. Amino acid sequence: CASSLRVRSPLHF.

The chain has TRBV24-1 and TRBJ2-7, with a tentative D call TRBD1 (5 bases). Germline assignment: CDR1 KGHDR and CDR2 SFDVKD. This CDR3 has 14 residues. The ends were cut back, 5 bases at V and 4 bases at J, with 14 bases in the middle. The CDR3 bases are TGTGCCACCAGTGCCGGCCAGGGTAAGTACGAGCAGTACTTC. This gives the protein CATSAGQGKYEQYF.

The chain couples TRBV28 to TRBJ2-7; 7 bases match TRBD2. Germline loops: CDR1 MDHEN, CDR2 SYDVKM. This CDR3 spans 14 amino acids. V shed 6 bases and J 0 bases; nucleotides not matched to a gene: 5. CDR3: CASRGTTRSYEQYF. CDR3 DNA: TGTGCCAGCAGAGGGACTACTCGCTCCTACGAGCAGTACTTC.

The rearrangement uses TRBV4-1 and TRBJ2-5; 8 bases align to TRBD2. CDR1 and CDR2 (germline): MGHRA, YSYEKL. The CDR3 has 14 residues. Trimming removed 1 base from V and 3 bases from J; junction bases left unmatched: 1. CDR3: CASSQGRGEETQYF. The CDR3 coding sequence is TGCGCCAGCAGCCAAGGGCGGGGGGAAGAGACCCAGTACTTC.

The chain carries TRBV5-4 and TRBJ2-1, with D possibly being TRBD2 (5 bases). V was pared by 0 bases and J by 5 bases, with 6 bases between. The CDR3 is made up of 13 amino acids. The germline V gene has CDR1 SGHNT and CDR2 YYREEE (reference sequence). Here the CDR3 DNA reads TGTGCCAGCAGCTTGGCCGGGAACAATGAGCAGTTCTTC. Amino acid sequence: CASSLAGNNEQFF.

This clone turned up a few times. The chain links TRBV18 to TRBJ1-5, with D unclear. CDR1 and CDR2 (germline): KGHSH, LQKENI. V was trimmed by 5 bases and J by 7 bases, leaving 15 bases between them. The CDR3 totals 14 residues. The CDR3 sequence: CASSIGSDRQPQHF. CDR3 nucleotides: TGTGCCAGCTCAATCGGGTCGGATAGGCAGCCCCAGCATTTT.

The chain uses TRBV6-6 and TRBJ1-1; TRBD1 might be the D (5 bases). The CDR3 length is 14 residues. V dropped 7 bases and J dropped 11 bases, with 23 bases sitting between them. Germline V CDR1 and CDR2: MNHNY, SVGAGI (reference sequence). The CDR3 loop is CASTTLEGTGRAFF. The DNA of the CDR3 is TGTGCCAGCACGACATTGGAGGGGACCGGGCGGGCTTTCTTT.

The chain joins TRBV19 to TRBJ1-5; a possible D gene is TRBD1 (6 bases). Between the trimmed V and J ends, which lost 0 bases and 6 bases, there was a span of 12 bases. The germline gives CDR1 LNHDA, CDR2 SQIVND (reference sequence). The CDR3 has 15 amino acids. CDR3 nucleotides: TGTGCCAGTAGTATAGAAACAGGGAGAAGTCAGCCCCAGCATTTT. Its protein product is CASSIETGRSQPQHF.

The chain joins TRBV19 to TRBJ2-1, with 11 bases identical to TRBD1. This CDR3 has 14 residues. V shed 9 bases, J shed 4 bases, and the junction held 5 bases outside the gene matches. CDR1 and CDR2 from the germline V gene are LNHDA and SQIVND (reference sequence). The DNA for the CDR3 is TGTGCCAGCGCGGGGACAGGGGGTTACAATGAGCAGTTCTTC. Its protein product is CASAGTGGYNEQFF.

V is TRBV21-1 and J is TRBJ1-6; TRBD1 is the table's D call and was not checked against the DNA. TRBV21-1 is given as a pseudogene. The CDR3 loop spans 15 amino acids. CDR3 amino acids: CASRTIQGAHSPLHF. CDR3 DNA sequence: TGTGCCAGCAGAACGATACAGGGGGCGCATTCACCCCTCCACTTT.

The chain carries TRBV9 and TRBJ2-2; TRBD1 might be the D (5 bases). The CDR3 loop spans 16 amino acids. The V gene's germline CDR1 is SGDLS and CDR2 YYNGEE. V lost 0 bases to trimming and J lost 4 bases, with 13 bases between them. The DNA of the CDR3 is TGTGCCAGCAGCGTAGCTGAAGCAGGGCCCACCGGGGAGCTGTTTTTT. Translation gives CASSVAEAGPTGELFF.

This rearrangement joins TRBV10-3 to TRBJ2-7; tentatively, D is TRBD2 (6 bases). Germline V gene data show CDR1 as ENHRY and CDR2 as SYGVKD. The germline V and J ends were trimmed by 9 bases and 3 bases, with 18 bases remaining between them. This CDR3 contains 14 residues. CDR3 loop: CAISGGTEHYEQYF. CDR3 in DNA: TGTGCCATTTCTGGGGGGACGGAACACTACGAGCAGTACTTC.

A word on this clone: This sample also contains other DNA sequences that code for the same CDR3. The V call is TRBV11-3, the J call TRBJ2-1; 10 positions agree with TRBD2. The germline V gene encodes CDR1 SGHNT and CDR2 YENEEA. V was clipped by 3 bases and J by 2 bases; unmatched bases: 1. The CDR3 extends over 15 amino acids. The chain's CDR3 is CASSFSGGPYNEQFF. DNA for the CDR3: TGTGCCAGCAGCTTTAGCGGGGGGCCCTACAATGAGCAGTTCTTC.

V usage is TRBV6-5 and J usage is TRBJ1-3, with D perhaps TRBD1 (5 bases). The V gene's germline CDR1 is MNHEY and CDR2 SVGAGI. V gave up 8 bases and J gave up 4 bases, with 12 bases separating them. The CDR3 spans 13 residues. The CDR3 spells CASDGGFGNTIYF. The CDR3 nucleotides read TGTGCCAGCGACGGGGGATTCGGAAACACCATATATTTT.